This is a list of T cell receptor beta chains from one sample in a study of blood T cells in healthy people across ages. One entry per CDR3 protein, called by TCRdb with MiXCR from the 5' RACE reads. Among roughly 1.9 million distinct CDR3 sequences listed, roughly two fifths were seen once. The source material was blood. The source is a human donor in good health. The CDR3 runs from the conserved cysteine through the conserved F or W. D genes are given only for firm matches. Clone size is stated in some rows and not others, as once, few, many or a class when expanded.

size	V	J	D	DNA	CDR3
few	TRBV12-3/TRBV12-4	TRBJ1-5	.	TGTGCCAGCAGTTATGGCGGGGGGGAAGATCAGCCCCAGCATTTT	CASSYGGGEDQPQHF
few	TRBV7-2	TRBJ1-2	.	TGTGCCAGCAGCCCTGAGTGGTTCGGGGGCTACACCTTC	CASSPEWFGGYTF
.	TRBV29-1	TRBJ2-5	.	TGCAGCGTTGGACAAGCGGAAGAGACCCGGTACTTC	CSVGQAEETRYF
.	TRBV28	TRBJ2-4	.	TGTGCCAGCAGTTTATCGGCAGAGAGGGACATTCAGTACTTC	CASSLSAERDIQYF
few	TRBV6-1	TRBJ2-5	.	TGTGCCAGCAGTGGACAGACGTACCAAGAGACCCAGTACTTC	CASSGQTYQETQYF
.	TRBV20-1	TRBJ2-2	TRBD2	TGCAGTGCTAGAAGGCTAGCGGGGGGGGTTAGAACCGGGGAGCTGTTTTTT	CSARRLAGGVRTGELFF
few	TRBV20-1	TRBJ2-1	TRBD1	TGCAGTGCTAGGGGACAGGGTTACAATGAGCAGTTCTTC	CSARGQGYNEQFF
.	TRBV27	TRBJ2-7	.	TGTGCCAGCAGTTTATCCTGGGGGGAGACCCAGCACTTC	CASSLSWGETQHF
.	TRBV28	TRBJ2-2	TRBD1	TGTGCCAGCCTGTCACGGGACAGCAACACCGGGGAGCTGTTTTTT	CASLSRDSNTGELFF
.	TRBV4-1	TRBJ2-3	TRBD2	TGCGCCAGCAGCCAATGGGGACTACCCACAGATACGCAGTATTTT	CASSQWGLPTDTQYF
few	TRBV14	TRBJ2-6	.	TGTGCCAGCAGCGAGACTCGCGGCTCTGGGGCCAACGTCCTGACTTTC	CASSETRGSGANVLTF
few	TRBV29-1	TRBJ1-2	TRBD1	TGCAGCGTCAGGACAGGGGGTAAAAGCTACACCTTC	CSVRTGGKSYTF
.	TRBV7-3	TRBJ2-5	.	TGTGCCAGCAGCTTGAGTCATGCCTCCGCCTGGGAGACCCAGTACTTC	CASSLSHASAWETQYF
.	TRBV20-1	TRBJ1-5	.	TGCAGTGCTAGCACACAGGGTTATCAGCCCCAGCATTTT	CSASTQGYQPQHF
.	TRBV28	TRBJ2-1	TRBD1	TGTGCCAGCAGTTCAGGGGGCGAAGGGCGGGCCTACAATGAGCAGTTCTTC	CASSSGGEGRAYNEQFF
.	TRBV10-3	TRBJ1-1	.	TGTGCCATCAGTGAATTCGTCGGTGGCACTGAAGCTTTCTTT	CAISEFVGGTEAFF
.	TRBV6-6	TRBJ1-5	.	TGTGCCAGCAAGCAAATCAATAGCAATCAGCCCCAGCATTTT	CASKQINSNQPQHF
many	TRBV7-9	TRBJ1-1	.	TGTGCCAGCAGCTTAGAGGGGAACACTGAAGCTTTCTTT	CASSLEGNTEAFF
few	TRBV10-3	TRBJ2-1	.	TGTGCCATCAGTGAGTCTAGTGACAGGCGATTTATTAGCTCCTACAATGAGCAGTTCTTC	CAISESSDRRFISSYNEQFF
.	TRBV7-2	TRBJ2-4	TRBD2	TGTGCCAGCAGCTTATGGGTGTGGGCTAGCGGGGGGGAAAACATTCAGTACTTC	CASSLWVWASGGENIQYF
.	TRBV3-1	TRBJ2-7	TRBD1	TGTGCCAGCAGACGACAGGGGGCGGAAAACGAGCAGTACTTC	CASRRQGAENEQYF
.	TRBV12-3/TRBV12-4	TRBJ1-1	.	TGTGCCAGCAGAAAATTCCTTGCAGGTGGAATGAACACTGAAGCTTTCTTT	CASRKFLAGGMNTEAFF
few	TRBV6-2/TRBV6-3	TRBJ2-5	.	TGTGCCAGCAGTTACACGGGACAGACCCAGTACTTC	CASSYTGQTQYF
few	TRBV7-2	TRBJ2-1	.	TGTGCCAGCACCACGCCGGGCTACAATGAGCAGTTCTTC	CASTTPGYNEQFF
few	TRBV20-1	TRBJ2-3	.	TGCAGTGCTAGAGTCAGGAGGACAGATACGCAGTATTTT	CSARVRRTDTQYF
.	TRBV20-1	TRBJ1-3	TRBD1	TGCAGTGCCAGGGGGAGCTCTGGAAACACCATATATTTT	CSARGSSGNTIYF
.	TRBV6-5	TRBJ2-3	.	TGTGCCAGCAGTTACATGAATACGCAGTATTTT	CASSYMNTQYF
many	TRBV7-2	TRBJ2-7	TRBD2	TGCGCCAGCAGCTTGGCAGCGGGGGGATCGTACGAGCAGTACTTC	CASSLAAGGSYEQYF
.	TRBV6-2/TRBV6-3	TRBJ1-1	.	TGTGCCAGCAGTTGGAACAGAGACACTGAAGCTTTCTTT	CASSWNRDTEAFF
.	TRBV7-3	TRBJ2-1	.	TGTGCCAGCAGCCCGGACGGTGGCAATGAGCAGTTCTTC	CASSPDGGNEQFF
few	TRBV12-3/TRBV12-4	TRBJ2-1	.	TGTGCCAGCAGTTACAGGGTTGAGAAGTTCTTC	CASSYRVEKFF
.	TRBV5-5	TRBJ2-4	.	TGTGCCAGCAGCTTGATGTCTGGGAACATTCAGTACTTC	CASSLMSGNIQYF
.	TRBV28	TRBJ2-1	TRBD1	TGTGCCAGCAGGCATTCGGACAGGGGGGAATTAGAAGAGCAGTTCTTC	CASRHSDRGELEEQFF
.	TRBV4-3	TRBJ2-1	TRBD2	TGCGCCAGCAGCCCGTGGGCTAGCGGAGGCAGTGAGCAGTTCTTC	CASSPWASGGSEQFF
.	TRBV29-1	TRBJ1-2	TRBD1	TGCAGCGTTGAAGACTGGGACAGGGGGACGTCAAACTATGGCTACACCTTC	CSVEDWDRGTSNYGYTF
.	TRBV25-1	TRBJ2-7	TRBD1	TGTGCCAGCAGGGGACAGGGCGACAGGGCGGGACAGTACTTC	CASRGQGDRAGQYF
.	TRBV9	TRBJ2-2	.	TGTGCCAGCAGCCTAGAGGGACATCTGACCGGGGAGCTGTTTTTT	CASSLEGHLTGELFF
few	TRBV5-1	TRBJ1-1	.	TGCGCCAGCAGCCCCTCTCTGGAGGGGACTGAAGCTTTCTTT	CASSPSLEGTEAFF
.	TRBV20-1	TRBJ2-1	.	TGCAGTGCTAGCCGATCCGACAGCGTTTCGGATGAGCAGTTCTTC	CSASRSDSVSDEQFF
many	TRBV5-1	TRBJ1-1	.	TGCGCCAGCAGCCGAAACAGTTTAGGGAGCACTGAAGCTTTCTTT	CASSRNSLGSTEAFF
.	TRBV5-1	TRBJ2-3	TRBD2	TGCGCCAGCAGCTTGGAACCGGGACTAGCGGGGGGGCGCACAGATACGCAGTATTTT	CASSLEPGLAGGRTDTQYF
.	TRBV6-5	TRBJ2-4	TRBD2	TGTGCCAGCAGTCCCACTAGCGGGGGGGCTCAAAACATTCAGTACTTC	CASSPTSGGAQNIQYF
few	TRBV29-1	TRBJ2-1	.	TGCAGCGTTGAATCTCTCTCCTACAATGAGCAGTTCTTC	CSVESLSYNEQFF
.	TRBV15	TRBJ2-1	TRBD1	TGTGCCACCAGCGCCGGGGACAGTCTCTCCTACGAGCAGTTCTTC	CATSAGDSLSYEQFF
once	TRBV4-1	TRBJ1-1	.	TGCGCCAGCAGCCAAGATGTGGCGAACACTGAAGCTTTCTTT	CASSQDVANTEAFF
few	TRBV7-9	TRBJ2-3	.	TGTGCCAGCAGCTTAGAGCCGGTACGCACAGATACGCAGTATTTT	CASSLEPVRTDTQYF
few	TRBV19	TRBJ2-1	.	TGTGCCAGTAGTATTCGCAGCAATCTTTACAATGAGCAGTTCTTC	CASSIRSNLYNEQFF
.	TRBV29-1	TRBJ1-1	.	TGCAGCGTTGAACCCAGGTCGGGCACTGAAGCTTTCTTT	CSVEPRSGTEAFF
.	TRBV13	TRBJ2-1	.	TGTGCCAGCAGCCCCATCTTTTACAATGAGCAGTTCTTC	CASSPIFYNEQFF
.	TRBV4-1	TRBJ1-4	.	TGCGCCAGCAGCCCTCGGGGGCCACCTAATGAAAAACTGTTTTTT	CASSPRGPPNEKLFF
.	TRBV6-6	TRBJ1-1	TRBD1	TGTGCCAGCACCGAAGAGGGACAGCTGAACACTGAAGCTTTCTTT	CASTEEGQLNTEAFF
few	TRBV10-3	TRBJ2-6	.	TGTGCCATCAGTGAGTCAGAATCTGGGGCCAACGTCCTGACTTTC	CAISESESGANVLTF